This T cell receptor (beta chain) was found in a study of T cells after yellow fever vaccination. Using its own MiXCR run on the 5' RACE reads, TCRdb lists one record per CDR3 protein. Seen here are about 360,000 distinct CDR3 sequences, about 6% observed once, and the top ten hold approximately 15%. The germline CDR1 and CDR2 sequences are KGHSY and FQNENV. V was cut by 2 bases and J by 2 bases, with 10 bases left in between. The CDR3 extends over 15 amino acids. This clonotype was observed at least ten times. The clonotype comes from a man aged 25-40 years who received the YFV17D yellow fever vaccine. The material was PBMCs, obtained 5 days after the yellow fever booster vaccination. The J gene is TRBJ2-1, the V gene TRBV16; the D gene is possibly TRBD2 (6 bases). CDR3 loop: CASSQLLATYNEQFF. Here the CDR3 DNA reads TGTGCCAGCAGCCAACTACTAGCAACCTACAATGAGCAGTTCTTC.